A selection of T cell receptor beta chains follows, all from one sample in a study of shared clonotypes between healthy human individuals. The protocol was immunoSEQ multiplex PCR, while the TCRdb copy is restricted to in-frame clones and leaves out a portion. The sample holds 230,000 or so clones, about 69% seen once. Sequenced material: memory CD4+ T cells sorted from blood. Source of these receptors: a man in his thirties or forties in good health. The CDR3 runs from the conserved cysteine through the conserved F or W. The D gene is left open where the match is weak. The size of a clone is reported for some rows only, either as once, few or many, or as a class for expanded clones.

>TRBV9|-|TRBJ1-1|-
TGTGCCAGCAGCGTCAACGGGTTCGGCACTGAAGCTTTCTTT
CASSVNGFGTEAFF
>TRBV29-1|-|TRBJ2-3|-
TGCAGCGTTGAGCGAGGTACAGATACGCAGTATTTT
CSVERGTDTQYF
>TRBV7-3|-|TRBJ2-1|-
TGTGCCAGCAGCACATCCTCGTCGGCCGATGAGCAGTTCTTC
CASSTSSSADEQFF
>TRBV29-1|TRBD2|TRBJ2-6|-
TGCAGCGTTGACGGGAGGGCCAACTCTGGGGCCAACGTCCTGACTTTC
CSVDGRANSGANVLTF
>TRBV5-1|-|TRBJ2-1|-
TGCGCCAGCAGCCCCGAGGGCGGGCGGTCGTACAATGAGCAGTTCTTC
CASSPEGGRSYNEQFF
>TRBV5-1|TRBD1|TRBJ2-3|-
TGCGCCAGCAGCCTGGGGACAGTTACAGATACGCAGTATTTT
CASSLGTVTDTQYF
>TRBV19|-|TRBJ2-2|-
TGTGCCAGTAGTATCCGGGAGACGGCCACCGGGGAGCTGTTTTTT
CASSIRETATGELFF
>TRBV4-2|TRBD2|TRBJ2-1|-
TGTGCCAGCAGCCAAGATCCGGGACTAGCTGGGGGTAGCAATGAGCAGTTCTTC
CASSQDPGLAGGSNEQFF
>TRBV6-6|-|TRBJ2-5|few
TGTGCCACTTCAATTGACGACACTTTTCGTTACTTC
CATSIDDTFRYF
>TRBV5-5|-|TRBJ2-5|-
TGTGCCAGCAGCTTCCGGACGGAAGAGACCCAGTACTTC
CASSFRTEETQYF
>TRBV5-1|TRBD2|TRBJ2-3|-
TGCGCCAGCAGCTTCAGCGGGAGTGGCACAGATACGCAGTATTTT
CASSFSGSGTDTQYF
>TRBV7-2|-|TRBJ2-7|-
TGTGCCAGCAGCGTAAGAGGTGGGACAGCGGGACTGTACGAGCAGTACTTC
CASSVRGGTAGLYEQYF
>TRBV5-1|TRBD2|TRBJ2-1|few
TGCGCCAGCAGCTTCGGCTCTAGCGGGGGGGCAAACAATGAGCAGTTCTTC
CASSFGSSGGANNEQFF
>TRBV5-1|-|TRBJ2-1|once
TGCGCCAGCAGCTTGTCCCCGCGAGGGACGAGGAATGAGCAGTTCTTC
CASSLSPRGTRNEQFF
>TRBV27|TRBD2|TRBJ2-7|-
TGTGCCAGCAGTTTTTTGACTTTTGGACTAGCGGGAGAAGAGCAGTACTTC
CASSFLTFGLAGEEQYF
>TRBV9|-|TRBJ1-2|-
TGTGCCAGCAGCGCAGGCCCCCAGGGGCCTGGTAAGGGCTATGGCTACACCTTC
CASSAGPQGPGKGYGYTF
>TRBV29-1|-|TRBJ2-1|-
TGCAGCGTTGAAAGGGGCCCAGGCCACAATGAGCAGTTCTTC
CSVERGPGHNEQFF
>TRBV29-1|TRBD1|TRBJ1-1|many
TGCAGCGTTAAGAGGACAGGTGAAGCTTTCTTT
CSVKRTGEAFF
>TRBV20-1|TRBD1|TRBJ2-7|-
TGCAGTGCCGCTGACAGGGATGAGCAGTACTTC
CSAADRDEQYF
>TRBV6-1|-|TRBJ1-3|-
TGTGCCAGCAATCCGACGGTCTCTGGAAACACCATATATTTT
CASNPTVSGNTIYF
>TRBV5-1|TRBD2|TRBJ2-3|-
TGCGCCAGCAGCGAAAGCGGGAGTACGCAGTATTTT
CASSESGSTQYF
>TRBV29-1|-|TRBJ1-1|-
TGCAGCGTTGTCCAGGGACTAACTGAAGCTTTCTTT
CSVVQGLTEAFF
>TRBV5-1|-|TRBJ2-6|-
TGCGCCAGCAGCTTGCTGACAGGACAAACCTCTGGGGCCAACGTCCTGACTTTC
CASSLLTGQTSGANVLTF
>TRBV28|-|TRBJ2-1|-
TGTGCCAGCAGCGGATGGGGGACGCTGTCCTACAATGAGCAGTTCTTC
CASSGWGTLSYNEQFF
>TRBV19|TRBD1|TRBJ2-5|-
TGTGCCAGTAGTATAGCAGGGGGTGGTGGAGAGACCCAGTACTTC
CASSIAGGGGETQYF
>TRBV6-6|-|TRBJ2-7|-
TGTGCCAGCAGTTACAGGGGAAGCAGAGTCGACGAGCAGTACTTC
CASSYRGSRVDEQYF